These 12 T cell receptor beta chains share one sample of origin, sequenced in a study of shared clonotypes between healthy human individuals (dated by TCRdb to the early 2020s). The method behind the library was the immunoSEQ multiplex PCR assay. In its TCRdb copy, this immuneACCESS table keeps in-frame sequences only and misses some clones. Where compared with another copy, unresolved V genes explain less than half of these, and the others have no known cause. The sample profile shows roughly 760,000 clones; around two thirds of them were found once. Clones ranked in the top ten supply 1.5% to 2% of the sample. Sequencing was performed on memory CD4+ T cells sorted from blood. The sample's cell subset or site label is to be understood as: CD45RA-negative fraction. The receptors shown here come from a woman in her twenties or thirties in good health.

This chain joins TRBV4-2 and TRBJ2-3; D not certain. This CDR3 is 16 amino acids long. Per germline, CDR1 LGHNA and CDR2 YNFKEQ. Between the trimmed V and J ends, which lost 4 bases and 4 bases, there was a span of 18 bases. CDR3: CASSPRARVSADTQYF. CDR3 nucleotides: TGTGCCAGCAGCCCCCGGGCCAGAGTTTCGGCAGATACGCAGTATTTT.

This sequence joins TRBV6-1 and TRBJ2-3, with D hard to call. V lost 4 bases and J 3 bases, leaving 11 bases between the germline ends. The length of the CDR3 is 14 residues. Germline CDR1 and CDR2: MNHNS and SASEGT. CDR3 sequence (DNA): TGTGCCAGCAGTGTTAGCCCAGGAACAGATACGCAGTATTTT. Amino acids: CASSVSPGTDTQYF.

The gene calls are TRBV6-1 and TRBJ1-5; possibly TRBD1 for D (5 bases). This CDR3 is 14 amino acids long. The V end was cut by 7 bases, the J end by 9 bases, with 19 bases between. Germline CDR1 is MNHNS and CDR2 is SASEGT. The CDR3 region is CASILTGLQGPQHF. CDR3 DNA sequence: TGTGCCAGCATACTCACGGGGCTCCAAGGGCCCCAGCATTTT.

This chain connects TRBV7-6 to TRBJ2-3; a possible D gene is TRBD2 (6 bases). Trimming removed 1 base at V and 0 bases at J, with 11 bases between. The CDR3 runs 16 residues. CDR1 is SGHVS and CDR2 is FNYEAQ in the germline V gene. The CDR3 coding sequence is TGTGCCAGCAGCTTAGGGGCCGGGACTAGCACAGATACGCAGTATTTT. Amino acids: CASSLGAGTSTDTQYF.

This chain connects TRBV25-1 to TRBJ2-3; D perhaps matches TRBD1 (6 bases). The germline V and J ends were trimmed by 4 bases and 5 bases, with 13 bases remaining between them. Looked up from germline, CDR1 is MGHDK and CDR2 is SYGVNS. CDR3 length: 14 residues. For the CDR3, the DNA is TGTGCCAGCAGTGGAACAGGGTTTGGAGATACGCAGTATTTT. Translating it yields CASSGTGFGDTQYF.

CDR3 region: CASSLGSLRIDEQYF. DNA for the CDR3: TGTGCCAGCAGCTTAGGGTCCCTCAGGATTGACGAGCAGTACTTC. V gene TRBV11-2 combines with J gene TRBJ2-7; D unclear. The CDR3 loop spans 15 amino acids. The V gene lost 1 base and the J gene lost 5 bases, with 15 bases spanning the gap. The V gene's germline CDR1 is SGHAT and CDR2 FQNNGV.

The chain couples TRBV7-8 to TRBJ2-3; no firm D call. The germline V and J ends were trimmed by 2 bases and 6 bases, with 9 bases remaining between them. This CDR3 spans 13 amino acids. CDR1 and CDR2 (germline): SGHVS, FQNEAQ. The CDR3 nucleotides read TGTGCCAGCAGCTTAACCCCCGTGGATACGCAGTATTTT. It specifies CASSLTPVDTQYF.

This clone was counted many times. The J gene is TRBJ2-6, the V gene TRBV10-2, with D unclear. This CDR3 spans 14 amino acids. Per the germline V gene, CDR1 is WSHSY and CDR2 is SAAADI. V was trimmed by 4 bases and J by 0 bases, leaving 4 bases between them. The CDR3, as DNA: TGCGCCAGCAGTGTTGCCTCTGGGGCCAACGTCCTGACTTTC. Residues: CASSVASGANVLTF.

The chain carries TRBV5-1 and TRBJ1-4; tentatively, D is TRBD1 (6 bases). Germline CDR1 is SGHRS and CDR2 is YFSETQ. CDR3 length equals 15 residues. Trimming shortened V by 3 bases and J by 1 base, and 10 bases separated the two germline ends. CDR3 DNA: TGCGCCAGCAGCTCGAGGGGGATAACTAATGAAAAACTGTTTTTT. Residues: CASSSRGITNEKLFF. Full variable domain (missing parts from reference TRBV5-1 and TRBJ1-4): KAGVTQTPRYLIKTRGQQVTLSCSPISGHRSVSWYQQTPGQGLQFLFEYFSETQRNKGNFPGRFSGRQFSNSRSEMNVSTLELGDSALYLCASSSRGITNEKLFFGSGTQLSVL.

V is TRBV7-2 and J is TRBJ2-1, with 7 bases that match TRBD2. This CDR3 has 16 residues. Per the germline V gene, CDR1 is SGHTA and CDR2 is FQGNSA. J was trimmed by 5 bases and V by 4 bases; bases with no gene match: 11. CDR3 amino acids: CASSWGPASGHNEQFF. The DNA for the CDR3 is TGTGCCAGCAGCTGGGGTCCGGCTAGCGGACACAATGAGCAGTTCTTC. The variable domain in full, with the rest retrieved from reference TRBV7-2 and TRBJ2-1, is GAGVSQSPSNKVTEKGKDVELRCDPISGHTALYWYRQSLGQGLEFLIYFQGNSAPDKSGLPSDRFSAERTGGSVSTLTIQRTQQEDSAVYLCASSWGPASGHNEQFFGPGTRLTVL.

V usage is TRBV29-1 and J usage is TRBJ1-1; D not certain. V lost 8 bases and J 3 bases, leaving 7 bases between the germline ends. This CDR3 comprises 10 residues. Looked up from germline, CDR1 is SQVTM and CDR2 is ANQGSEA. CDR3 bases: TGCAGCACCGTGGACACTGAAGCTTTCTTT. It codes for CSTVDTEAFF.

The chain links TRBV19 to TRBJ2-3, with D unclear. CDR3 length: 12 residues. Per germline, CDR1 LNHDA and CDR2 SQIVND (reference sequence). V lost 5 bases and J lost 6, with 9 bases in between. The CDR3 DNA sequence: TGTGCCAGTAGTTCGCACCAGGATACGCAGTATTTT. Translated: CASSSHQDTQYF. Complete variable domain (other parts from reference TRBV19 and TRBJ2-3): DGGITQSPKYLFRKEGQNVTLSCEQNLNHDAMYWYRQDPGQGLRLIYYSQIVNDFQKGDIAEGYSVSREKKESFPLTVTSAQKNPTAFYLCASSSHQDTQYFGPGTRLTVL.